The rows below give T cell receptor beta chains drawn from one sample of a study of shared T cell receptors in the human thymus. The protocol was immunoSEQ multiplex PCR, while the TCRdb copy is restricted to in-frame clones and leaves out a portion. Among some 640,000 clones, about 90% were seen once, and the ten largest hold 0.009% to 0.0095%. This same sample was also part of a study on human thymus T cells.

Sequenced input: thymocytes. These receptor sequences come from a boy under three years old with a congenital heart defect. The CDR3 runs from the conserved cysteine through the conserved F or W. D genes are given only for firm matches. Size values are once, few and many counts, or a class for expanded clones, and some rows have none.

abundance,j_gene,v_gene,d_gene,CDR3aa,CDR3nt
NA,TRBJ2-1,TRBV6-6,TRBD2,CASNHGRNSYNEQFF,TGTGCCAGCAATCACGGGAGGAACTCCTACAATGAGCAGTTCTTC
NA,TRBJ2-5,TRBV28,TRBD1,CASRTGEETQYF,TGTGCCAGCAGGACAGGGGAAGAGACCCAGTACTTC
once,TRBJ2-5,TRBV4-1,TRBD2,CASSQVRTSGGETQYF,TGCGCCAGCAGCCAAGTTAGGACTAGCGGTGGAGAGACCCAGTACTTC
NA,TRBJ2-1,TRBV11-2,TRBD2,CASSHSGRAYNEQFF,TGTGCCAGCAGCCATAGCGGGAGGGCCTACAATGAGCAGTTCTTC
NA,TRBJ2-1,TRBV4-1,TRBD2,CASSQDPPSGGYNEQFF,TGCGCCAGCAGCCAAGATCCGCCTAGCGGGGGGTACAATGAGCAGTTCTTC
NA,TRBJ2-6,TRBV4-2,TRBD2,CASSPREAAGANVLTF,TGTGCCAGCAGCCCGCGGGAGGCCGCCGGGGCCAACGTCCTGACTTTC
NA,TRBJ1-2,TRBV5-5,TRBD1,CASSLPRGAINYGYTF,TGTGCCAGCAGCTTGCCCAGGGGGGCGATTAACTATGGCTACACCTTC
NA,TRBJ2-5,TRBV2,NA,CASIQETQYF,TGTGCCAGCATACAAGAGACCCAGTACTTC
NA,TRBJ1-5,TRBV4-2,NA,CASSPGPGDQPQHF,TGTGCCAGCAGCCCGGGGCCAGGGGATCAGCCCCAGCATTTT
NA,TRBJ2-1,TRBV7-9,TRBD1,CASSTGTGGPHIHDEQFF,TGTGCCAGCAGTACCGGGACAGGTGGCCCCCATATACACGATGAGCAGTTCTTC
NA,TRBJ1-2,TRBV19,TRBD1,CASSRDRKGVNYGYTF,TGTGCCAGTAGTCGGGACAGGAAGGGGGTCAACTATGGCTACACCTTC
NA,TRBJ1-1,TRBV9,TRBD1,CASSAGTGVITEAFF,TGTGCCAGCAGCGCCGGGACAGGAGTGATCACTGAAGCTTTCTTT
NA,TRBJ1-1,TRBV29-1,TRBD1,CSVECFGGGASEAFF,TGCAGCGTTGAATGTTTCGGAGGGGGCGCGTCTGAAGCTTTCTTT
NA,TRBJ2-1,TRBV20-1,NA,CSARDSGQFF,TGCAGTGCTAGAGATAGTGGGCAGTTCTTC
NA,TRBJ2-3,TRBV29-1,TRBD2,CSVERLAGGHSSTDTQYF,TGCAGCGTTGAAAGGCTAGCGGGGGGGCACTCGAGCACAGATACGCAGTATTTT
NA,TRBJ1-2,TRBV7-8,TRBD1,CASSLTGDYGYTF,TGTGCCAGCAGCTTGACAGGGGATTATGGCTACACCTTC
NA,TRBJ1-5,TRBV6-5,TRBD1,CASRGQGGNQPQHF,TGTGCCAGCAGAGGACAGGGCGGCAATCAGCCCCAGCATTTT
NA,TRBJ1-4,TRBV5-1,NA,CASSLGGREKLFF,TGCGCCAGCAGCTTGGGGGGGCGGGAAAAACTGTTTTTT
NA,TRBJ1-5,TRBV30,NA,CAWSLSGNQPQHF,TGTGCCTGGAGTTTATCGGGCAATCAGCCCCAGCATTTT
NA,TRBJ2-2,TRBV5-1,NA,CASSLVWGQNTGELFF,TGCGCCAGCAGCTTGGTGTGGGGACAGAACACCGGGGAGCTGTTTTTT
NA,TRBJ1-1,TRBV19,NA,CASSILGADEAFF,TGTGCCAGTAGTATCCTAGGGGCCGATGAAGCTTTCTTT
NA,TRBJ2-7,TRBV9,TRBD1,CASSPKTGERPYEQYF,TGTGCCAGCAGCCCCAAGACAGGGGAACGGCCCTACGAGCAGTACTTC
NA,TRBJ2-3,TRBV10-3,TRBD1,CAISGEDRETDTQYF,TGTGCCATCAGTGGCGAGGACAGGGAAACAGATACGCAGTATTTT
NA,TRBJ2-1,TRBV2,TRBD2,CASSDNRWTSGGYNEQFF,TGTGCCAGCAGTGATAATCGTTGGACTAGCGGGGGGTACAATGAGCAGTTCTTC
NA,TRBJ2-7,TRBV10-3,TRBD2,CAISGTSGLYEQYF,TGTGCCATCAGCGGGACTAGCGGACTCTACGAGCAGTACTTC
once,TRBJ2-7,TRBV27,NA,CASSYDTAYEQYF,TGTGCCAGCAGCTATGACACAGCCTACGAGCAGTACTTC
NA,TRBJ2-7,TRBV28,TRBD2,CASSLKTGTSIYEQYF,TGTGCCAGCAGCCTAAAAACCGGGACTAGCATCTACGAGCAGTACTTC
NA,TRBJ2-3,TRBV7-2,TRBD2,CASSLPRTSATDTQYF,TGTGCCAGCAGCTTACCCCGGACTAGCGCCACAGATACGCAGTATTTT